A selection of T cell receptor beta chains follows, all from one sample in a study of T cells in Graves' hyperthyroidism and ophthalmopathy. TCRdb used MiXCR to reprocess the multiplex PCR reads, holding one entry per CDR3 protein. The profile shows fewer than 700,000 distinct CDR3 sequences, 15% to 20% of them singletons. The sample comprised blood. All receptors come from a woman under 40 with Graves' hyperthyroidism. The CDR3 runs from the conserved cysteine through the conserved F or W. The D gene is left open where the match is weak. Size values are once, few and many counts, or a class for expanded clones, and some rows have none.

size | D | J | length | V | CDR3 | DNA
. | TRBD2 | TRBJ2-2 | 16 | TRBV4-2 | CASSQPLAGNTGELFF | TGTGCCAGCAGCCAACCACTAGCGGGGAACACCGGGGAGCTGTTTTTT
many | . | TRBJ1-4 | 14 | TRBV2 | CASSRGTRNEKLFF | TGTGCCAGCAGTCGCGGGACAAGAAATGAAAAACTGTTTTTT
many | TRBD2 | TRBJ2-7 | 15 | TRBV6-2/TRBV6-3 | CASRYYSGPNYEQYF | TGTGCCAGCAGATATTATAGCGGGCCCAACTACGAGCAGTACTTC
few | . | TRBJ1-1 | 14 | TRBV12-3/TRBV12-4 | CASSLLDAKPEAFF | TGTGCCAGCAGCCTTTTAGACGCAAAACCGGAAGCTTTCTTT
many | TRBD1 | TRBJ2-3 | 13 | TRBV20-1 | CSAGQGGTDTQYF | TGCAGTGCTGGACAGGGCGGGACAGATACGCAGTATTTT
many | TRBD1 | TRBJ1-1 | 14 | TRBV28 | CASRPTGGITEAFF | TGTGCCAGCAGACCTACAGGGGGCATCACTGAAGCTTTCTTT
few | . | TRBJ2-1 | 14 | TRBV20-1 | CSARSGPRYNEQFF | TGCAGTGCTAGATCCGGGCCGCGTTACAATGAGCAGTTCTTC
many | . | TRBJ1-1 | 15 | TRBV27 | CASSWVGDWNTEAFF | TGTGCCAGCAGTTGGGTGGGGGACTGGAACACTGAAGCTTTCTTT
once | . | TRBJ1-1 | 14 | TRBV6-9 | CASSYYGFNTEAFF | TGTGCCAGCAGTTACTATGGATTCAACACTGAAGCTTTCTTT
few | TRBD2 | TRBJ2-7 | 17 | TRBV20-1 | CSASPGLAGKFSYEQYF | TGCAGTGCTAGCCCGGGACTAGCGGGAAAGTTCTCCTACGAGCAGTACTTC
. | . | TRBJ2-7 | 13 | TRBV10-3 | CAISEGDSYEQYF | TGTGCCATCAGTGAGGGCGACTCCTACGAGCAGTACTTC
many | . | TRBJ1-2 | 12 | TRBV11-3 | CASSQPNYGYTF | TGTGCCAGCAGCCAGCCTAACTATGGCTACACCTTC
few | TRBD2 | TRBJ2-5 | 15 | TRBV9 | CASSVGVAGEETQYF | TGTGCCAGCAGCGTAGGGGTGGCGGGAGAAGAGACCCAGTACTTC
many | TRBD1 | TRBJ2-1 | 18 | TRBV11-2 | CASSQGPGTGGRYNEQFF | TGTGCCAGCAGCCAAGGCCCAGGGACAGGGGGCAGGTACAATGAGCAGTTCTTC
many | TRBD1 | TRBJ1-5 | 15 | TRBV28 | CASSTDRGLNQPQHF | TGTGCCAGCAGTACGGACAGGGGACTCAATCAGCCCCAGCATTTT
few | TRBD1 | TRBJ2-7 | 13 | TRBV29-1 | CSVATGAAYEQYF | TGCAGCGTCGCCACAGGGGCCGCCTACGAGCAGTACTTC
many | . | TRBJ2-7 | 11 | TRBV30 | CATPRGGEQYF | TGTGCCACCCCGAGGGGTGGTGAGCAGTACTTC
many | TRBD2 | TRBJ2-7 | 16 | TRBV12-3/TRBV12-4 | CASSLSPAGGSYEQYF | TGTGCCAGCAGTTTAAGTCCCGCGGGAGGCTCCTACGAGCAGTACTTC
many | . | TRBJ2-2 | 11 | TRBV6-1 | CASGRTGELFF | TGTGCCAGCGGACGAACCGGGGAGCTGTTTTTT
once | TRBD2 | TRBJ2-7 | 14 | TRBV18 | CASTGTSGSYKQYF | TGTGCCAGCACCGGGACTAGCGGATCCTACAAGCAGTACTTC
many | . | TRBJ1-1 | 14 | TRBV30 | CAWRLLGRGTEAFF | TGTGCCTGGCGCTTACTAGGTCGTGGCACTGAAGCTTTCTTT
many | . | TRBJ1-5 | 13 | TRBV6-2/TRBV6-3 | CASSRTGNQPQHF | TGTGCCAGCAGTCGGACGGGCAATCAGCCCCAGCATTTT
. | . | TRBJ2-1 | 12 | TRBV6-1 | CASSNGQGKQFF | TGTGCCAGCAGCAACGGGCAGGGTAAGCAGTTCTTC
many | . | TRBJ1-5 | 12 | TRBV6-2/TRBV6-3 | CASRSRNQPQHF | TGTGCCAGCAGGAGTCGCAATCAGCCCCAGCATTTT
many | TRBD2 | TRBJ2-5 | 17 | TRBV6-2/TRBV6-3 | CASSYGGTSGPMETQYF | TGTGCCAGCAGTTACGGGGGGACTAGCGGACCTATGGAGACCCAGTACTTC
. | . | TRBJ2-5 | 14 | TRBV7-9 | CASSPSPSLETQYF | TGTGCCAGCAGCCCCTCACCCAGCCTGGAGACCCAGTACTTC
. | TRBD2 | TRBJ2-3 | 16 | TRBV5-1 | CASSLAPAGGTDTQYF | TGCGCCAGCAGCTTGGCCCCAGCGGGAGGAACAGATACGCAGTATTTT
. | . | TRBJ2-2 | 13 | TRBV5-1 | CTSSLSSTGELFF | TGCACCAGCAGCTTGAGCTCGACCGGGGAGCTGTTTTTT
. | . | TRBJ1-2 | 11 | TRBV9 | CASVGQSGYTF | TGTGCCAGCGTCGGCCAGAGCGGCTACACCTTC
. | . | TRBJ2-7 | 15 | TRBV5-1 | CASSLESYRFYEQYF | TGCGCCAGCAGCTTGGAGTCTTACAGATTCTACGAGCAGTACTTC
. | . | TRBJ2-7 | 14 | TRBV2 | CASSGLTSSYEQYF | TGTGCCAGCAGTGGACTGACAAGCTCCTACGAGCAGTACTTC
. | TRBD2 | TRBJ2-3 | 16 | TRBV5-1 | CASSAGTSALTDTQYF | TGCGCCAGCAGCGCAGGGACTAGCGCCCTCACAGATACGCAGTATTTT
. | TRBD1 | TRBJ2-7 | 16 | TRBV7-2 | CASSVTGTGTTYEQYF | TGTGCCAGCAGCGTTACCGGGACAGGGACAACCTACGAGCAGTACTTC
few | TRBD1 | TRBJ2-2 | 16 | TRBV7-6 | CASSPTGQLNTGELFF | TGTGCCAGCAGCCCAACGGGACAGTTAAACACCGGGGAGCTGTTTTTT
few | . | TRBJ2-3 | 14 | TRBV5-4 | CASSITRSTDTQYF | TGTGCCAGCAGCATCACACGAAGCACAGATACGCAGTATTTT
. | . | TRBJ2-4 | 14 | TRBV28 | CASSQDSSKNIQYF | TGTGCCAGCAGTCAGGACAGTTCCAAAAACATTCAGTACTTC